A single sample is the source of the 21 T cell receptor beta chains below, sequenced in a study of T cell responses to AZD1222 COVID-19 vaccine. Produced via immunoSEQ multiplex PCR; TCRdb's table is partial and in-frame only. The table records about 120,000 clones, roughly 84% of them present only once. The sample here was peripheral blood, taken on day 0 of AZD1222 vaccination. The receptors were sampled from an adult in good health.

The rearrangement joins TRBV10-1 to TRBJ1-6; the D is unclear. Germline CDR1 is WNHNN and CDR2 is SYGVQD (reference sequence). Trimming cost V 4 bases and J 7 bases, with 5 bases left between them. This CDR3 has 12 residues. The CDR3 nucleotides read TGCGCCAGCAGTGTTGGGAATTCACCCCTCCACTTT. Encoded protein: CASSVGNSPLHF.

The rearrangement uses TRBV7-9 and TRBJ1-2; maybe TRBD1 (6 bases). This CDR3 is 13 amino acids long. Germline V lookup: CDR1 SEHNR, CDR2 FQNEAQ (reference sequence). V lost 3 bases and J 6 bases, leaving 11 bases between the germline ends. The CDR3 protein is CASSLNRVHGYTF. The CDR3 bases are TGTGCCAGCAGCTTGAACAGGGTCCATGGCTACACCTTC. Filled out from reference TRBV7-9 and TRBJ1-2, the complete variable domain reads DTGVSQNPRHKITKRGQNVTFRCDPISEHNRLYWYRQTLGQGPEFLTYFQNEAQLEKSRLLSDRFSAERPKGSFSTLEIQRTEQGDSAMYLCASSLNRVHGYTFGSGTRLTVV.

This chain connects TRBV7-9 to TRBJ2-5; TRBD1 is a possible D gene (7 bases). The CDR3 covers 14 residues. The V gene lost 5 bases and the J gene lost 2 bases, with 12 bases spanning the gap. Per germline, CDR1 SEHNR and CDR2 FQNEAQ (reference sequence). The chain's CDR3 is CASSRQGGQETQYF. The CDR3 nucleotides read TGTGCCAGCAGCCGACAGGGAGGTCAAGAGACCCAGTACTTC.

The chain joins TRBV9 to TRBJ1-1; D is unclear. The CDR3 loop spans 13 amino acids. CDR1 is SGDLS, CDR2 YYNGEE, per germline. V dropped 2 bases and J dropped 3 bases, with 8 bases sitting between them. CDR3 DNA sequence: TGTGCCAGCAGCGTTAGTACGGACACTGAAGCTTTCTTT. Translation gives CASSVSTDTEAFF. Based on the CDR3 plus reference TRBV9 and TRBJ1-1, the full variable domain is DSGVTQTPKHLITATGQRVTLRCSPRSGDLSVYWYQQSLDQGLQFLIQYYNGEERAKGNILERFSAQQFPDLHSELNLSSLELGDSALYFCASSVSTDTEAFFGQGTRLTVV.

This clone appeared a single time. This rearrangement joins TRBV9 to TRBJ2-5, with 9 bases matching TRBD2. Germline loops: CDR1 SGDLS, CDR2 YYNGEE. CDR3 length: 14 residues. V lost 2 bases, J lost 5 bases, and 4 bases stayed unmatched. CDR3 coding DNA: TGTGCCAGCAGCGTGCGGGGGGGCTTGGAGACCCAGTACTTC. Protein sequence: CASSVRGGLETQYF.

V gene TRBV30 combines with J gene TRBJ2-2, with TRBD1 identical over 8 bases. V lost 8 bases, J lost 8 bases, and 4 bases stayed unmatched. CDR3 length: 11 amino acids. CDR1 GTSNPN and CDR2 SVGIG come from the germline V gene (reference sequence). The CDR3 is CAGQGIGELFF. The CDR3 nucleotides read TGTGCCGGACAGGGTATAGGGGAGCTGTTTTTT. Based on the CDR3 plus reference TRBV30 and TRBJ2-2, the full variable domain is SQTIHQWPATLVQPVGSPLSLECTVEGTSNPNLYWYRQAAGRGLQLLFYSVGIGQISSEVPQNLSASRPQDRQFILSSKKLLLSDSGFYLCAGQGIGELFFGEGSRLTVL.

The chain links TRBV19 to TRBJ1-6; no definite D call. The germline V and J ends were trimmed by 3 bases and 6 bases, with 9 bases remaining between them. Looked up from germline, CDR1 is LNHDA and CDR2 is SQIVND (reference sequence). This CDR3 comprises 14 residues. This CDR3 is CASSMEAANSPLHF. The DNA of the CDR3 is TGTGCCAGTAGTATGGAGGCAGCTAATTCACCCCTCCACTTT. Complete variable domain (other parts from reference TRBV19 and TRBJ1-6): DGGITQSPKYLFRKEGQNVTLSCEQNLNHDAMYWYRQDPGQGLRLIYYSQIVNDFQKGDIAEGYSVSREKKESFPLTVTSAQKNPTAFYLCASSMEAANSPLHFGNGTRLTVT.

The CDR3 nucleotides read TGTGCCAGCAGTGAAGTTGGACAGGGGGCGGACGAGCAGTACTTC. This encodes CASSEVGQGADEQYF. The gene calls are TRBV6-1 and TRBJ2-7; 11 bases match TRBD1. Losses at the gene ends were 1 base for V and 5 bases for J; bases not matched to a gene: 4. The CDR3 is 15 residues long. Germline V lookup: CDR1 MNHNS, CDR2 SASEGT.

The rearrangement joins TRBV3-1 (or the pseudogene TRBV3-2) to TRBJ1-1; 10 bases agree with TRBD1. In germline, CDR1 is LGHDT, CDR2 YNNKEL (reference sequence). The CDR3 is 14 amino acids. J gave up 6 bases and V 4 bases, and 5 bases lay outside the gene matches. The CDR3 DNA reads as TGTGCCAGCAGCCCGTCAGACAGGGGGCCTGAAGCTTTCTTT. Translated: CASSPSDRGPEAFF.

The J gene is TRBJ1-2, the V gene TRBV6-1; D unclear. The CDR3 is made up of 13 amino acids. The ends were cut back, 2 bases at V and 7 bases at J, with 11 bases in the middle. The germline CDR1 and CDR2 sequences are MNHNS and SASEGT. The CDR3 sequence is CASSESGRGGYTF. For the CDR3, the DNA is TGTGCCAGCAGTGAATCAGGACGGGGTGGCTACACCTTC.

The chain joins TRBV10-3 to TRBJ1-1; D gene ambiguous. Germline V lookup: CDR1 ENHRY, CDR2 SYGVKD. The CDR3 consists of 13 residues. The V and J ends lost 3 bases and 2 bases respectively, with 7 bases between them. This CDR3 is CAISDVGNTEAFF. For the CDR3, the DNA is TGTGCCATCAGTGATGTGGGTAACACTGAAGCTTTCTTT.

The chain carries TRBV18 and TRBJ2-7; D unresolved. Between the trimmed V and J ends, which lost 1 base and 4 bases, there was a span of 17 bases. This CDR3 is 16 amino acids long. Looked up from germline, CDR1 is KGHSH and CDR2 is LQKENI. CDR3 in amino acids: CASSPLPTPWGYEQYF. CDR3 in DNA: TGTGCCAGCTCACCACTGCCTACCCCCTGGGGTTACGAGCAGTACTTC.

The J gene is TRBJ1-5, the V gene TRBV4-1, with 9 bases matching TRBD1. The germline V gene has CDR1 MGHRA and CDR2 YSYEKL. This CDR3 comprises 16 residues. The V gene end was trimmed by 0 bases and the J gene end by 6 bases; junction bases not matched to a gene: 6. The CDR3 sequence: CASSQDGGTGSQPQHF. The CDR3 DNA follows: TGCGCCAGCAGCCAAGACGGGGGGACAGGGAGTCAGCCCCAGCATTTT.

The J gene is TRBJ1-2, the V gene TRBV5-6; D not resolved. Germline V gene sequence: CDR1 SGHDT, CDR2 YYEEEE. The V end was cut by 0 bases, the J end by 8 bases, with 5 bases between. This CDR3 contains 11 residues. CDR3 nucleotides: TGTGCCAGCAGCTTGGCCTGGGGCTACACCTTC. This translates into CASSLAWGYTF.

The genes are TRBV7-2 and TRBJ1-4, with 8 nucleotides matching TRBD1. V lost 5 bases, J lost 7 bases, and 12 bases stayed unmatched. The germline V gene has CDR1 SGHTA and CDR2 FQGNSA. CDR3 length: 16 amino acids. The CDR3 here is CASSPHQGALGEKLFF. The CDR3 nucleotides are TGTGCCAGCAGCCCTCACCAGGGGGCGCTGGGTGAAAAACTGTTTTTT.

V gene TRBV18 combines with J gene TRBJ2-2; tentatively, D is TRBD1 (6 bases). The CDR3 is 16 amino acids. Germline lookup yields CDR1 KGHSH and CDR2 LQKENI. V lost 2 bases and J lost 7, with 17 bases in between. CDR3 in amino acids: CASSPKILQGGGELFF. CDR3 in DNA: TGTGCCAGCTCACCAAAGATTTTACAGGGTGGCGGGGAGCTGTTTTTT.

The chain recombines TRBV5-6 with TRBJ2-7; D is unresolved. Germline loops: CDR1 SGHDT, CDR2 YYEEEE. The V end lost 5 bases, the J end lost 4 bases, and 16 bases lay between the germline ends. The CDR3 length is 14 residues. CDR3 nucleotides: TGTGCCAGCAGACAACGTGACGGTGGGTACGAGCAGTACTTC. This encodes CASRQRDGGYEQYF.

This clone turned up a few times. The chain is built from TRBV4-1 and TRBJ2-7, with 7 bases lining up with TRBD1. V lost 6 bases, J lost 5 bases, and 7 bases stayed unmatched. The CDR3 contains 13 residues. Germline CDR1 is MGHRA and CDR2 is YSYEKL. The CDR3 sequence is CASSLQGINEQYF. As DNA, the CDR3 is TGCGCCAGCAGTTTACAGGGGATCAACGAGCAGTACTTC.

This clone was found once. The CDR3 spells CASSYSGTAINTEAFF. The DNA for the CDR3 is TGTGCCAGCAGTTACTCCGGGACAGCCATTAACACTGAAGCTTTCTTT. V usage is TRBV6-2 or TRBV6-3 and J usage is TRBJ1-1; 7 bases agree with TRBD1. The CDR3 covers 16 residues. Per the germline V gene, CDR1 is MNHEY and CDR2 is SVGEGT. J was trimmed by 2 bases and V by 0 bases; bases with no gene match: 6.

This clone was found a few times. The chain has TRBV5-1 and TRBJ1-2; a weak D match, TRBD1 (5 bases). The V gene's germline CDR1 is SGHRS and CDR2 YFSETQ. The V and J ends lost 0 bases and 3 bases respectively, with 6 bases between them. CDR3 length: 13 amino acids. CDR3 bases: TGCGCCAGCAGCTTGGTCAGGGACTATGGCTACACCTTC. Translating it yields CASSLVRDYGYTF.

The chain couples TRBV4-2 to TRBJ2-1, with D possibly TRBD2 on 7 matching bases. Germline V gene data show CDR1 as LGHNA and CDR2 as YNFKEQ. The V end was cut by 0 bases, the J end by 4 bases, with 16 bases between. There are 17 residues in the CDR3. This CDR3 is CASSQEGRRGPYNEQFF. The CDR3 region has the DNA TGTGCCAGCAGCCAAGAAGGGCGGCGGGGGCCATACAATGAGCAGTTCTTC.